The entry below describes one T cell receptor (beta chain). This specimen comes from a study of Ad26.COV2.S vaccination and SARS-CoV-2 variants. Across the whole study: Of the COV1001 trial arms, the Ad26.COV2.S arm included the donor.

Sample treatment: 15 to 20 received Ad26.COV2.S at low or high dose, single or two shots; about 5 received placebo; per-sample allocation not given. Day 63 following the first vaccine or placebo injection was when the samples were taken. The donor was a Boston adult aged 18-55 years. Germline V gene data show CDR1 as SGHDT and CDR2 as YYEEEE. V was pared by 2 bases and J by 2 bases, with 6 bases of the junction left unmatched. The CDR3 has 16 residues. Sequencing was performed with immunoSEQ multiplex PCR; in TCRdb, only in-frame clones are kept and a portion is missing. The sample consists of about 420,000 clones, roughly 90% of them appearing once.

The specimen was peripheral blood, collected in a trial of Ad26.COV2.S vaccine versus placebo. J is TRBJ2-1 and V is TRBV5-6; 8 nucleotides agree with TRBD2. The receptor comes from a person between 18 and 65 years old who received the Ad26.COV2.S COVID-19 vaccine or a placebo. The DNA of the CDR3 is TGTGCCAGCAGCTTTAGCGGCGGGAGGCCCTACAATGAGCAGTTCTTC. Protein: CASSFSGGRPYNEQFF.